This is a list of T cell receptor beta chains from one sample in a study of T cell changes during pregnancy in multiple sclerosis. Sequencing used immunoSEQ multiplex PCR; TCRdb keeps in-frame clones, though not all of them. The table lists approximately 100,000 clones, approximately 92% of them singletons. The sequencing used peripheral blood, collected in the second trimester of pregnancy. These receptor sequences come from a female donor with multiple sclerosis, enrolled in a pregnancy study. CDR3s include the opening cysteine and the closing phenylalanine or tryptophan.

v_call cdr3_aa
TRBV18 CASSPPKLWRGTEAFF
TRBV5-1 CASSAGTGVGSNYGYTF
TRBV4-2 CASSPRGISNTGELFF
TRBV7-2 CASSMTGHGNTEAFF
TRBV4-1 CASSQVDYGYTF
TRBV30 CAWTQGYEQYF
TRBV5-1 CASSSGQIDEKLFF
TRBV7-9 CASSLQGVKTEAFF
TRBV7-8 CASSHLDRHNEQFF
TRBV2 CASILMTGVGHEQYF
TRBV5-1 CASSPKTGHYTEAFF
TRBV28 CASRRAGNTIYF
TRBV28 CASSPPGRAKGIPTQDTQYF
TRBV28 CAGQGGRDTQYF
TRBV9 CASSVEGRRQGLLYGNTIYF
TRBV7-2 CASSRENEKLFF
TRBV7-6 CASSLERTGGYEQYF
TRBV6-1 CASSEERDRVKAFF
TRBV30 CAWSAWGRDTGELFF
TRBV15 CATSTRTGTYNEQFF
TRBV19 CASTPGQGERQPQHF
TRBV11-1 CASSQQLNTEAFF
TRBV19 CASSPSTIEGNEQFF
TRBV6-6 CASSYIPEPNTEAFF
TRBV7-3 CASSLGRPSGGTGELFF
TRBV30 CASSGDIRNTGELFF
TRBV29-1 CSVRQGLGEQYF
TRBV4-1 CASSQDLALPNTEAFF
TRBV7-2 CASSSRTGQRDQPQHF
TRBV6-5 CASSYRTDNEQFF
TRBV28 CASSQTGGANQPQHF
TRBV19 CASSIRGAVGANVLTF
TRBV7-2 CASSFSGFGNIQYF
TRBV10-3 CAISEGREQYGYTF
TRBV18 CASSRDRNNEQFF
TRBV5-1 CASSPARFTEPTNEKLFF
TRBV12-5 CASGSPGRVKDAQYF
TRBV28 CAVARGEDTQYF
TRBV6-1 CASSEAHPGTGIPNQETQYF
TRBV7-2 CASSFREGGQPQHF
TRBV5-1 CASSFGRTDTQYF
TRBV27 CASAPGQGGYEQYF
TRBV9 CASSPGGRQRTDTQYF
TRBV11-2 CASSLGAGNEQYF
TRBV6-6 CASSTDRSTNEKLFF
TRBV2 CASTWLAETQYF
TRBV9 CASSVGLAGDNEQFF
TRBV4-1 CASSPPGRDDGYTF
TRBV9 CASSVGEYRGSIYF
TRBV7-3 CASGQGVGTDTQYF
TRBV19 CASSSPGHGPSPLHF
TRBV29-1 CSVEDQKADEQYF
TRBV28 CASTLIVPSSGANVLTF
TRBV2 CASSEGSDYGYTF